The 21 T cell receptor beta chains below come from one sample, sequenced in a study of CD8 T cells in ankylosing spondylitis. Each CDR3 protein gets one entry after TCRdb re-called the 5' RACE reads with MiXCR. The repertoire has under 300,000 distinct CDR3 sequences, 8% to 9.5% of them found once; the top ten carry 6.5% to 7%. The sample consisted of blood, either unsorted or a sorted T cell fraction (not recorded which). The receptors stem from a male donor with ankylosing spondylitis or in good health (not recorded which).

This chain joins TRBV30 and TRBJ1-2; TRBD1 matches 9 bases. The CDR3 covers 15 residues. Germline trimming cut 0 bases from V and 3 bases from J; bases unmatched to any gene: 5. The germline CDR1 and CDR2 sequences are GTSNPN and SVGIG (reference sequence). The CDR3 reads CAWSVWGQGDYGYTF. DNA of the CDR3: TGTGCCTGGAGTGTCTGGGGACAGGGTGACTATGGCTACACCTTC.

This clonotype was found many times. This chain uses TRBV10-2 with TRBJ2-5, with 10 bases aligning to TRBD1. The CDR3 totals 16 residues. The germline CDR1 and CDR2 sequences are WSHSY and SAAADI. V lost 5 bases, J lost 4 bases, and 10 bases stayed unmatched. This CDR3 is CASSMMRDRGSETQYF. DNA of the CDR3: TGCGCCAGCAGTATGATGCGGGACAGGGGATCAGAGACCCAGTACTTC.

V gene TRBV5-1 combines with J gene TRBJ1-4; 8 nucleotides match TRBD1. The V segment lost 0 bases and the J segment 8 bases; nucleotides outside the gene matches: 9. This CDR3 spans 16 amino acids. Per the germline V gene, CDR1 is SGHRS and CDR2 is YFSETQ. This CDR3 reads CASSLGVGQGGEKLFF. CDR3 coding DNA: TGCGCCAGCAGCTTGGGAGTCGGACAGGGTGGCGAAAAACTGTTTTTT.

The chain links TRBV29-1 to TRBJ2-1; 14 bases map to TRBD2. The CDR3 has 13 residues. V was pared by 4 bases and J by 7 bases, with 0 bases of the junction left unmatched. Germline V gene data show CDR1 as SQVTM and CDR2 as ANQGSEA. The CDR3 DNA is TGCAGCGTTGGGACTAGCGGGAGGAATGAGCAGTTCTTC. It is translated as CSVGTSGRNEQFF.

This clonotype has a handful of counts. The chain is built from TRBV3-1 and TRBJ1-6; no clear D gene. Germline V gene data show CDR1 as LGHDT and CDR2 as YNNKEL (reference sequence). The CDR3 contains 12 residues. The V end lost 0 bases, the J end lost 17 bases, and 11 bases lay between the germline ends. Here the CDR3 DNA reads TGTGCCAGCAGCCAAGATCCCCTGGCTGTCCACTTT. Its protein is CASSQDPLAVHF.

This clonotype was seen repeatedly, ten times or more. The chain is built from TRBV29-1 and TRBJ2-4; 8 bases fit TRBD1. V gave up 7 bases and J gave up 8 bases; unmatched junction bases: 7. Germline CDR1 is SQVTM and CDR2 is ANQGSEA. This CDR3 has 12 amino acids. CDR3 bases: TGCAGCGCTGGGACAGGAGGAGACATTCAGTACTTC. This codes for CSAGTGGDIQYF.

This clonotype turned up a few times. The genes are TRBV3-1 and TRBJ1-1, with D uncertain. Germline loops: CDR1 LGHDT, CDR2 YNNKEL (reference sequence). V was cut by 2 bases and J by 6 bases, with 10 bases left in between. The CDR3 is made up of 13 amino acids. The CDR3 DNA reads TGTGCCAGCAGCCAACATAACGGGGCTGAAGCTTTCTTT. Its translation: CASSQHNGAEAFF.

The chain links TRBV18 to TRBJ2-5; a possible D gene is TRBD1 (6 bases). Germline values: CDR1 KGHSH, CDR2 LQKENI. Trimming removed 6 bases from V and 6 bases from J, with 11 bases in between. The CDR3 runs 12 residues. CDR3 protein: CASSVQGKTQYF. CDR3 bases: TGTGCCAGCTCGGTACAGGGTAAGACCCAGTACTTC.

Ten or more counts support this clonotype. The gene calls are TRBV6-1 and TRBJ1-5, with TRBD1 matching over 10 bases. The V segment lost 6 bases and the J segment 1 base; nucleotides outside the gene matches: 3. Looked up from germline, CDR1 is MNHNS and CDR2 is SASEGT. CDR3 length: 15 amino acids. CDR3 protein: CASSRGQGSNQPQHF. In nucleotides, the CDR3 is TGTGCCAGCAGCCGGGGACAGGGGAGCAATCAGCCCCAGCATTTT.

Of note for this clonotype: A clone one base away is much larger, so this may be a read error. The rearrangement links TRBV7-2 to TRBJ1-4, with 9 bases identical to TRBD1. The CDR3 covers 16 residues. CDR1 is SGHTA and CDR2 is FQGNSA in the germline V gene. CDR3: CPSSLEGQGPNEKLFF. CDR3 coding DNA: TGTCCCAGCAGCTTAGAGGGACAGGGACCTAATGAAAAACTGTTTTTT.

This clonotype was picked up many times. This chain joins TRBV7-2 and TRBJ2-4; TRBD1 or TRBD2 may be the D gene (6 bases each). Germline V gene data show CDR1 as SGHTA and CDR2 as FQGNSA. The CDR3 length is 15 residues. The V end lost 5 bases, the J end lost 6 bases, and 17 bases lay between the germline ends. CDR3 DNA sequence: TGTGCCAGCAGCCCCTGGGGGGCCGAGGGAAACATTCAGTACTTC. Protein product: CASSPWGAEGNIQYF. The complete variable domain, with remaining parts taken from reference TRBV7-2 and TRBJ2-4, reads GAGVSQSPSNKVTEKGKDVELRCDPISGHTALYWYRQSLGQGLEFLIYFQGNSAPDKSGLPSDRFSAERTGGSVSTLTIQRTQQEDSAVYLCASSPWGAEGNIQYFGAGTRLSVL.

This clonotype turned up a few times. The chain joins TRBV5-5 to TRBJ1-5; D is possibly TRBD1 (6 bases). The V gene lost 3 bases and the J gene lost 4 bases, with 14 bases spanning the gap. This CDR3 contains 15 residues. Germline CDR1 is SGHKS and CDR2 is YYEKEE (reference sequence). CDR3 in amino acids: CASSWEGDTNQPQHF. Here the CDR3 DNA reads TGTGCCAGCAGCTGGGAAGGGGACACTAATCAGCCCCAGCATTTT.

This clonotype was picked up many times. The rearrangement links TRBV6-1 to TRBJ2-1, with 12 bases aligning to TRBD2. The CDR3 is 15 residues long. Trimming at V came to 7 bases and at J to 6 bases, leaving 7 bases not matched to a gene. CDR1 and CDR2 from the germline V gene are MNHNS and SASEGT. The CDR3 bases are TGTGCCAGCACGCTAGCGGGAGGGCCTAGCAATGAGCAGTTCTTC. Translated: CASTLAGGPSNEQFF.

This clonotype occurred many times. This rearrangement joins TRBV4-3 to TRBJ2-5; D is unclear. The V end lost 2 bases, the J end lost 1 base, and 8 bases lay between the germline ends. This CDR3 comprises 14 residues. Looked up from germline, CDR1 is LGHNA and CDR2 is YSLEER. CDR3 DNA: TGCGCCAGCAGCCAATATGCAGGCCAAGAGACCCAGTACTTC. Translating it yields CASSQYAGQETQYF.

This clonotype showed up many times. This chain uses TRBV12-3 or TRBV12-4 with TRBJ2-3; D perhaps matches TRBD2 (5 bases). The CDR3 length is 13 residues. Between the trimmed V and J ends, which lost 7 bases and 2 bases, there was a span of 10 bases. The CDR3: CASTGRDTDTQYF. CDR3 nucleotides: TGTGCCAGCACGGGTCGGGACACAGATACGCAGTATTTT.

This clonotype was seen ten or more times. The gene calls are TRBV30 and TRBJ1-1, with 7 bases that match TRBD1. This CDR3 has 16 amino acids. CDR1 and CDR2 from the germline V gene are GTSNPN and SVGIG (reference sequence). V dropped 0 bases and J dropped 1; count of bases not matched to a gene: 8. CDR3 bases: TGTGCCTGGAGTGTAGGTTGGGACAGATCGAACACTGAAGCTTTCTTT. Its protein is CAWSVGWDRSNTEAFF.

This clonotype was recorded at least ten times. The chain couples TRBV7-3 to TRBJ2-2; D assignment may be TRBD1 or TRBD2 (5 bases each). Trimming stripped 3 bases from V and 7 bases from J, with 12 bases between. The CDR3 has 14 amino acids. The germline gives CDR1 SGHTA, CDR2 FQGTGA. Here the CDR3 DNA reads TGTGCCAGCAGCTTTACGAGGGACGGCGGGGAGCTGTTTTTT. It yields the protein CASSFTRDGGELFF. The whole variable domain, filled in from reference TRBV7-3 and TRBJ2-2, reads GAGVSQTPSNKVTEKGKYVELRCDPISGHTALYWYRQSLGQGPEFLIYFQGTGAADDSGLPNDRFFAVRPEGSVSTLKIQRTERGDSAVYLCASSFTRDGGELFFGEGSRLTVL.

This clonotype has more than one count but fewer than ten. V and J are TRBV7-8 and TRBJ2-1, with D unresolved. Trimming removed 4 bases at V and 0 bases at J, with 10 bases between. The length of the CDR3 is 15 residues. CDR1 SGHVS and CDR2 FQNEAQ come from the germline V gene. CDR3 region: CASSSRASSYNEQFF. DNA for the CDR3: TGTGCCAGCAGCTCACGTGCCAGCTCCTACAATGAGCAGTTCTTC.

This clonotype was picked up many times. The V and J genes are TRBV7-2 and TRBJ2-2, with D uncertain. Per the germline V gene, CDR1 is SGHTA and CDR2 is FQGNSA. V was pared by 6 bases and J by 5 bases, with 10 bases between. This CDR3 spans 13 amino acids. The CDR3 region has the DNA TGTGCCAGCAGTCGCGGCCTTACCGGGGAGCTGTTTTTT. It codes for CASSRGLTGELFF.

In its sample, this clonotype was seen many times. The chain joins TRBV4-3 to TRBJ2-1, with TRBD2 matching over 7 bases. This CDR3 is built from 14 residues. Per germline, CDR1 LGHNA and CDR2 YSLEER. V trimming: 0 bases; J trimming: 7 bases; junction bases outside the gene matches: 3. The CDR3 spells CASSQDPGGNEQFF. CDR3 in DNA: TGCGCCAGCAGCCAAGATCCGGGAGGAAATGAGCAGTTCTTC.

In this sample, this clonotype turned up many times. The chain joins TRBV20-1 to TRBJ1-5, with D perhaps matching TRBD1 (6 bases). Trimming left V 6 bases short and J 5 bases short, with 17 bases between. The CDR3 consists of 14 residues. Germline CDR1 DFQATT, CDR2 SNEGSKA (reference sequence). CDR3 in amino acids: CSAQLQGGDQPQHF. In DNA form, the CDR3 reads TGCAGTGCCCAACTACAGGGAGGGGATCAGCCCCAGCATTTT.